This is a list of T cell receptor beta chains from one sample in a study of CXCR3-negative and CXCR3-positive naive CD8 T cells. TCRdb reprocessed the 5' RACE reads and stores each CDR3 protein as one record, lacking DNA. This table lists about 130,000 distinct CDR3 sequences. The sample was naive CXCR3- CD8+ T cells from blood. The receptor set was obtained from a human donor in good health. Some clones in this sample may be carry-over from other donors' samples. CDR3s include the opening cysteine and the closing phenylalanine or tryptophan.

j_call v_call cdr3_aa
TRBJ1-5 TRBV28 CASNNPETGLDQPQHF
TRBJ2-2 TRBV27 CASSLSGGAGGHHPNTGELFF
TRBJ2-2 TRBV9 CASSQGQESTGELFF
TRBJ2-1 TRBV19 CASKASGNEQFF
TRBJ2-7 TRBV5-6 CASSPMGNSYEQYF
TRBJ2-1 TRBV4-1 CASSQASDNEQFF
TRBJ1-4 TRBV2 CATESGHPSWGLFF
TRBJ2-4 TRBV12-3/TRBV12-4 CARTSGVQGSAKNIQYF
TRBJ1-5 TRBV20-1 CSATGTGVHQPQHF
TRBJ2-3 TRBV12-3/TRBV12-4 CASSGLTSGNADTQYF
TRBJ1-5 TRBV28 CASTPPAFLKGNQPQHF
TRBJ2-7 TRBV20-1 CSARDPATSIGYEQYF
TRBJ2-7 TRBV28 CASSRPGGPKGYEQYF
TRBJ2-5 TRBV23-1 CASRPGPQETQYF
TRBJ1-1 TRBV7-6 CASSSIGAGTEAFF
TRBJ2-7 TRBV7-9 CASIQGEPPYEQYF
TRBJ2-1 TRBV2 CASIRKTRGYNEQFF
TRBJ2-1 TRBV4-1 CASSQVSGAYNEQFF
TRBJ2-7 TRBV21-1 CAITDPGPGTESYEQYF
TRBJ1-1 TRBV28 CASSSEPGQGVPEAFF
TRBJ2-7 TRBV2 CASSDAGVNYEQYF
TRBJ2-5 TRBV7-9 CASSAPTSGGGETQYF
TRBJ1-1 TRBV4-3 CASSQVWEADGEAFF
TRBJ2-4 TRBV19 CASSIDQGVGASKNIQYF
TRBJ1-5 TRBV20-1 CSASPSSGSNQPQHF